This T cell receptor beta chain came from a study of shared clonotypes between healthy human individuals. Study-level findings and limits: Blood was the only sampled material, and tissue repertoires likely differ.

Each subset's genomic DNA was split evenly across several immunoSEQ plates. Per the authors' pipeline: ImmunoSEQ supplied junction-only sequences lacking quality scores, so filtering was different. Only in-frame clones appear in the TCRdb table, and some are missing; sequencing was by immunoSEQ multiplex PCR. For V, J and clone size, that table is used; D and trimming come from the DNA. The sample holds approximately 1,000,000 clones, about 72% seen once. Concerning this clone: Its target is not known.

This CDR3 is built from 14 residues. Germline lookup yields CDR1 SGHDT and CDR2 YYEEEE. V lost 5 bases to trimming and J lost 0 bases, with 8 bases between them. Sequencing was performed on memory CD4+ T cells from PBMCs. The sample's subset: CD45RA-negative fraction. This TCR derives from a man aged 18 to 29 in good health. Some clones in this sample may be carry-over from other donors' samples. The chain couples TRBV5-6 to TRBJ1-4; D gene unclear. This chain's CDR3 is CASSRGATNEKLFF. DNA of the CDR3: TGTGCCAGCAGTCGGGGAGCAACTAATGAAAAACTGTTTTTT.